This T cell receptor (beta chain) stems from a study of shared clonotypes between healthy human individuals. The overall study: Contributing individuals were a couple of females and three males aged 18 to 49.

The authors' processing: ImmunoSEQ output held junction-only sequences without quality scores, so filtering differed. Some clones are missing from TCRdb's copy, which holds only in-frame ones; the method was immunoSEQ multiplex PCR. V, J and clone size reflect that table, while D and trimming were determined from the DNA. The sample lists roughly 650,000 clones, less than 98% occurring once. Germline assignment: CDR1 SQVTM and CDR2 ANQGSEA. V dropped 7 bases and J dropped 4; count of bases not matched to a gene: 8. The CDR3 loop spans 15 amino acids. Division of CD4+ cells produced a CD45RA+ naive subset and a CD45RA-negative memory subset.

This TCR came from a woman aged 25 to 39 in good health. Sequenced sample: naive CD4+ T cells sorted from blood. Subset defined: CD45RA+ positively selected. The chain uses TRBV29-1 and TRBJ2-5, with 14 bases identical to TRBD2. This chain's CDR3 is CSAGLAGVWGETQYF. The CDR3 nucleotides are TGCAGCGCGGGACTAGCGGGAGTTTGGGGAGAGACCCAGTACTTC.